This T cell receptor beta chain comes out of a study of T cells after yellow fever vaccination. The CDR3 runs 13 residues. Unmatched junction bases numbered 8, after V lost 6 bases and J lost 7 bases. Germline loops: CDR1 DFQATT, CDR2 SNEGSKA (reference sequence). This clonotype was detected only a few times. TCRdb reprocessed the 5' RACE reads with MiXCR, giving one entry per CDR3 protein. Of about 260,000 distinct CDR3 sequences listed, 10% to 15% are singletons. The chain combines TRBV20-1 with TRBJ1-2; 10 nucleotides align to TRBD1. Sequenced material: CD4+ T cells sorted from PBMCs, taken 45 days after the yellow fever booster vaccination. The clonotype originates from a man younger than 45 who received the YFV17D yellow fever vaccine. CDR3 bases: TGCAGTGCGCGGTTAGGGACAGGGGTTGGCTACACCTTC. The encoded protein is CSARLGTGVGYTF.